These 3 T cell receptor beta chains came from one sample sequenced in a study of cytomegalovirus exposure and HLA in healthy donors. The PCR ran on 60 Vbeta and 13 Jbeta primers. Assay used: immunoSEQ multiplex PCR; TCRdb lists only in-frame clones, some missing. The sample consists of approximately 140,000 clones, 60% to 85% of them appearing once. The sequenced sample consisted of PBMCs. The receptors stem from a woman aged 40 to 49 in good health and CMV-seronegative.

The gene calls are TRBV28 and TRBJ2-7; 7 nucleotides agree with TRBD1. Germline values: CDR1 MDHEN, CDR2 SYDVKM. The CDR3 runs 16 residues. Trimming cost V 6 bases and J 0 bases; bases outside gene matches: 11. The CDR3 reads CASRTYYRGSSYEQYF. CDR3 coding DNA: TGTGCCAGCAGAACCTATTACAGGGGTAGCTCCTACGAGCAGTACTTC.

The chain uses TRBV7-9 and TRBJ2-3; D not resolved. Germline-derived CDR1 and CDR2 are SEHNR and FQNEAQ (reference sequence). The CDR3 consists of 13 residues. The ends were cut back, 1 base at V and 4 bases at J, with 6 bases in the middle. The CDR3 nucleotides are TGTGCCAGCAGCTTAGATTCGGCAGATACGCAGTATTTT. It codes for CASSLDSADTQYF.

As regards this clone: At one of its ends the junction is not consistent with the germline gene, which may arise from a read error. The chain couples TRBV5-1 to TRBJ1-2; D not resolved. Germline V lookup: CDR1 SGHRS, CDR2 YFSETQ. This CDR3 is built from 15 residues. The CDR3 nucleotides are TGCGCCAGCAGCTTGACAGCCGAACCTACAAGAACCAATAACTTC. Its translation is CASSLTAEPTRTNNF.